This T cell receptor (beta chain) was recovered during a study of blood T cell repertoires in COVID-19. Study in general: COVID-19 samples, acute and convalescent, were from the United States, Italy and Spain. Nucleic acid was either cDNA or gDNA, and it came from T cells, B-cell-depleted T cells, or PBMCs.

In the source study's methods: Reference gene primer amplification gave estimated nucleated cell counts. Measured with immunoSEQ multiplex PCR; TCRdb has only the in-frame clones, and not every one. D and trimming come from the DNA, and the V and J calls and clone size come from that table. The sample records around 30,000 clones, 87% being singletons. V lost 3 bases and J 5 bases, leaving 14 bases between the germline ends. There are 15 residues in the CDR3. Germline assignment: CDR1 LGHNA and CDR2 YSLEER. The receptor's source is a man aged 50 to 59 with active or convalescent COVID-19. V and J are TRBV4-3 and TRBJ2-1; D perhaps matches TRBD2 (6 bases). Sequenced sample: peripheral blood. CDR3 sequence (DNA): TGCGCCAGCAGCCAGGATAGCGGTACACACAATGAGCAGTTCTTC. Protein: CASSQDSGTHNEQFF.